The present T cell receptor (beta chain) was sequenced within a study of T cell responses to AZD1222 COVID-19 vaccine. Libraries were prepared by immunoSEQ multiplex PCR; TCRdb keeps only in-frame clonotypes and omits some of them. The data show 93,000 or so clones, around 91% seen once. The CDR3 totals 13 residues. Unmatched junction bases numbered 7, after V lost 8 bases and J lost 4 bases. Germline CDR1 WNHNN, CDR2 SYGVQD (reference sequence). Sample: peripheral blood, taken on day 0 of AZD1222 vaccination. This chain connects TRBV10-1 to TRBJ2-7; 8 bases are shared with TRBD2. The receptor was derived from an adult in good health. The CDR3 nucleotides are TGCGCCAGCTCGGGACCGGGGGGGTACGAGCAGTACTTC. Translating gives CASSGPGGYEQYF.